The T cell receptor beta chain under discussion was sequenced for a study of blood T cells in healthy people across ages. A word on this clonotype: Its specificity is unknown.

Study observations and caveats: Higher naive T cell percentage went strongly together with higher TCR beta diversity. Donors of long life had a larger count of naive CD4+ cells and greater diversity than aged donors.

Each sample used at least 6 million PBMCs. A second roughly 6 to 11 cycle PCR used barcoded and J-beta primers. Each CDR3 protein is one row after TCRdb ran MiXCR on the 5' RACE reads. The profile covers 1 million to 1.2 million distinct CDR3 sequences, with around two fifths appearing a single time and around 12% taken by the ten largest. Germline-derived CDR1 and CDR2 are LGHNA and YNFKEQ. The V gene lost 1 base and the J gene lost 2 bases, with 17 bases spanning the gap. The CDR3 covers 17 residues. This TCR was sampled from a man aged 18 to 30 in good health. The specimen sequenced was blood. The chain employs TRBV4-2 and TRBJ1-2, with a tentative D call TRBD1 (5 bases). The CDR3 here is CASSQVLPTDFNYGYTF. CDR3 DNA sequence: TGTGCCAGCAGCCAAGTCCTCCCGACAGATTTCAACTATGGCTACACCTTC.